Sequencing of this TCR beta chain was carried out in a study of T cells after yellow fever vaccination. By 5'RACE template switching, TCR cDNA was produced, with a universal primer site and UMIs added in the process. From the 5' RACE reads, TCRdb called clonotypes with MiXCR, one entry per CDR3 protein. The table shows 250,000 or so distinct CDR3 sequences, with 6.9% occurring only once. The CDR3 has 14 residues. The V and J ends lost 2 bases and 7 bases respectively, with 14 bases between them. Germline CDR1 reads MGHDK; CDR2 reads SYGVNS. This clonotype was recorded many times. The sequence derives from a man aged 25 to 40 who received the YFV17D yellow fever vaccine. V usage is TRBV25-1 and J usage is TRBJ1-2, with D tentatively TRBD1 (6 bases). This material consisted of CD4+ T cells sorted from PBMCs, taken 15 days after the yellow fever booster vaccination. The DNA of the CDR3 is TGTGCCAGCAGTGAAAGTATCGCAGGGGTTGGCTACACCTTC. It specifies CASSESIAGVGYTF.